A selection of T cell receptor beta chains follows, all from one sample in a study of T-cell reconstitution after alpha-beta-depleted transplantation in children. TCRdb redid the calling of the PCR reads with MiXCR, one entry per CDR3 protein. The sample includes roughly 90,000 distinct CDR3 sequences, 12% of them seen just once. This specimen was PBMCs from the stem cell graft donor, taken from the stem cell graft. The receptors stem from a human donor who donated a stem cell graft to a child with inherited bone marrow failure. Each CDR3 is given without its conserved first and last residue. Clone size is stated in some rows and not others, as once, few, many or a class when expanded.

>TRBV2|NA|TRBJ2-2
ASSETGSGELF
>TRBV7-2|many|TRBJ1-3
ASSLVGSGNTIY
>TRBV5-6|many|TRBJ2-4
ASSFGAEGNIQY
>TRBV12-5|many|TRBJ2-2
ASGLAQGLKTGELF
>TRBV27|many|TRBJ2-1
ASSLSRLSYNEQF
>TRBV6-1|NA|TRBJ2-3
ASTQGGGRGTQY
>TRBV6-6|many|TRBJ1-2
ASSQDEMGGYT
>TRBV29-1|many|TRBJ2-2
SVVTVQGSGELF
>TRBV20-1|many|TRBJ1-1
SLWGTRNTEAF
>TRBV5-1|many|TRBJ1-2
ASSLGGDGAGNYGYT
>TRBV12-3/TRBV12-4|many|TRBJ2-1
ASSLAGLPYNEQF
>TRBV7-9|many|TRBJ2-2
ASRLKANTGELF
>TRBV5-1|once|TRBJ2-2
ASSLVAANTGELF
>TRBV4-1|many|TRBJ2-7
ASSQAAGQIGLAGGGYEQY
>TRBV7-2|many|TRBJ2-3
ASSLALTHTDTQY
>TRBV7-2|many|TRBJ1-3
ASSNTGTSGNTIY
>TRBV7-2|few|TRBJ2-7
ASSPGPFYEQY
>TRBV29-1|many|TRBJ2-5
SVEDRAQETQY
>TRBV12-3/TRBV12-4|many|TRBJ1-2
ASSLIEGGGYT
>TRBV7-9|few|TRBJ2-1
ASSSGLAPF
>TRBV6-4|few|TRBJ2-6
ALQGAGGAKIVSQSSGANVLT
>TRBV7-2|few|TRBJ2-7
ASSYLLAGGYEQY
>TRBV5-4|many|TRBJ1-1
ASSLATGSGTEAF
>TRBV5-1|many|TRBJ2-4
ASSLGQTLAKNIQY
>TRBV25-1|NA|TRBJ2-5
ASSHGGSETQY
>TRBV20-1|many|TRBJ1-2
SASLQGNYGYT
>TRBV18|NA|TRBJ1-4
ASSPPGQGGKLF
>TRBV29-1|many|TRBJ2-7
SVGPDTTSYEQY